The 32 T cell receptor beta chains in this list originate from one sample, sequenced in a study of cytomegalovirus exposure and HLA in healthy donors. Use of 60 Vbeta and 13 Jbeta primers characterized the PCR. Here immunoSEQ multiplex PCR was the method, and the copy in TCRdb shows in-frame clones only, minus some. The table for this sample gives about 44,000 clones. Sequences were obtained from PBMCs. The source of these receptors is a male donor in good health and CMV-seronegative.

The V gene is TRBV5-1, the J gene TRBJ2-5; 7 nucleotides match TRBD1. J was trimmed by 5 bases and V by 5 bases; bases with no gene match: 12. The CDR3 loop spans 15 amino acids. CDR1 SGHRS and CDR2 YFSETQ come from the germline V gene. This CDR3 reads CASRFVGTASETQYF. The CDR3 bases are TGCGCCAGCAGGTTTGTGGGGACAGCGTCGGAGACCCAGTACTTC.

The rearrangement joins TRBV5-1 to TRBJ1-4; possibly TRBD1 for D (6 bases). The CDR3 consists of 14 residues. Germline lookup yields CDR1 SGHRS and CDR2 YFSETQ. Trimming shortened V by 4 bases and J by 5 bases, and 12 bases separated the two germline ends. In DNA form, the CDR3 reads TGCGCCAGCAGCCAGGGACACGGGAATGAAAAACTGTTTTTT. It specifies CASSQGHGNEKLFF. Complete variable domain (other parts from reference TRBV5-1 and TRBJ1-4): KAGVTQTPRYLIKTRGQQVTLSCSPISGHRSVSWYQQTPGQGLQFLFEYFSETQRNKGNFPGRFSGRQFSNSRSEMNVSTLELGDSALYLCASSQGHGNEKLFFGSGTQLSVL.

The V gene is TRBV30, the J gene TRBJ2-3, with 9 bases aligning to TRBD2. With V trimmed by 0 bases and J by 4 bases, 8 bases remained unmatched. Germline values: CDR1 GTSNPN, CDR2 SVGIG (reference sequence). CDR3 length equals 16 residues. The CDR3, as DNA: TGTGCCTGGAGTGTACGAGGAGCGGGAGGTTCAGATACGCAGTATTTT. Translation gives CAWSVRGAGGSDTQYF.

V usage is TRBV27 and J usage is TRBJ2-4; 8 positions match TRBD2. The J segment lost 15 bases and the V segment lost 4 bases, leaving 11 bases of the junction unmatched. The germline gives CDR1 MNHEY, CDR2 SMNVEV (reference sequence). This CDR3 spans 13 amino acids. The CDR3 loop is CASSSRETSGRYF. The DNA of the CDR3 is TGTGCCAGCAGTTCCCGGGAAACAAGCGGGAGGTACTTC.

V is TRBV5-5 and J is TRBJ2-3, with D perhaps TRBD1 (6 bases). V was trimmed by 3 bases and J by 11 bases, leaving 13 bases between them. This CDR3 contains 12 residues. CDR1 is SGHKS, CDR2 YYEKEE, per germline (reference sequence). CDR3 protein: CASSSGALGQYF. The CDR3 nucleotides read TGTGCCAGCAGCTCAGGGGCCCTCGGGCAGTATTTT.

The chain is built from TRBV6-1 and TRBJ1-1; TRBD1 agrees at 7 bases. Germline loops: CDR1 MNHNS, CDR2 SASEGT. Germline trimming cut 6 bases from V and 6 bases from J; bases unmatched to any gene: 10. The CDR3 consists of 14 residues. CDR3 nucleotides: TGTGCCAGCAGCGTCGAAGGGGGCATCGCTGAAGCTTTCTTT. Residues: CASSVEGGIAEAFF.

The CDR3 is CAISVTASENQPQHF. CDR3 bases: TGTGCCATCAGTGTGACAGCTTCGGAGAATCAGCCCCAGCATTTT. The chain joins TRBV10-3 to TRBJ1-5; TRBD1 might be the D (5 bases). Germline V gene lookup returns CDR1 ENHRY and CDR2 SYGVKD. V was clipped by 4 bases and J by 4 bases, with 14 bases between them. This CDR3 comprises 15 residues.

The chain combines TRBV4-1 with TRBJ2-5; 8 bases fit TRBD2. The CDR3 has 16 amino acids. CDR1 is MGHRA and CDR2 is YSYEKL in the germline V gene. V shed 6 bases and J 5 bases; nucleotides not matched to a gene: 14. The CDR3, as DNA: TGCGCCAGCAGTCCGAGGGCCGGACTAGCAGAGGAGACCCAGTACTTC. It translates to CASSPRAGLAEETQYF.

The chain is built from TRBV4-2 and TRBJ2-6, with 7 positions matching TRBD1. The CDR3 covers 18 residues. Per the germline V gene, CDR1 is LGHNA and CDR2 is YNFKEQ. The V and J ends lost 2 bases and 2 bases, in that order; junction bases with no gene match: 9. CDR3 in DNA: TGTGCCAGCAGCCAAAAGCTCCAGGGACAGACTGGGGCCAACGTCCTGACTTTC. Translation: CASSQKLQGQTGANVLTF.

The chain has TRBV2 and TRBJ2-3; 10 bases match TRBD2. With V trimmed by 9 bases and J by 3 bases, 9 bases remained unmatched. The V gene's germline CDR1 is SNHLY and CDR2 FYNNEI. CDR3 length: 15 amino acids. The chain's CDR3 is CARRSGRALTDTQYF. Written as DNA, the CDR3 is TGTGCCAGGAGGAGCGGGAGGGCCTTGACAGATACGCAGTATTTT.

This chain joins TRBV6-1 and TRBJ2-7, with D possibly matching TRBD2 (5 bases). This CDR3 contains 12 residues. The germline V gene has CDR1 MNHNS and CDR2 SASEGT. V lost 4 bases to trimming and J lost 3 bases, with 7 bases between them. CDR3 sequence reads: CASSVAGYEQYF. The CDR3 DNA is TGTGCCAGCAGTGTGGCGGGCTACGAGCAGTACTTC.

The rearrangement joins TRBV18 to TRBJ1-2, with TRBD1 matching 7 bases. CDR1 is KGHSH, CDR2 LQKENI, per germline. J gave up 6 bases and V 2 bases, and 9 bases lay outside the gene matches. The CDR3 contains 15 residues. For the CDR3, the DNA is TGTGCCAGCTCACCAGACAGGGAGGCGTCGGATGGCTACACCTTC. Amino acid sequence: CASSPDREASDGYTF.

The gene calls are TRBV4-1 and TRBJ2-2, with D perhaps TRBD2 (5 bases). Germline-derived CDR1 and CDR2 are MGHRA and YSYEKL. The CDR3 is 15 amino acids. V was pared by 6 bases and J by 1 base, with 12 bases between. The CDR3 DNA reads as TGCGCCAGCAGTCTTAATAGCGTGAACACCGGGGAGCTGTTTTTT. Its translation: CASSLNSVNTGELFF.

The chain carries TRBV27 and TRBJ2-6, with D perhaps TRBD2 (5 bases). The CDR3 is made up of 16 amino acids. CDR1 MNHEY and CDR2 SMNVEV come from the germline V gene (reference sequence). Trimming took off 8 bases at V and 0 bases at J, with 14 bases between the two ends. DNA of the CDR3: TGTGCCAGCCAGAGGGTTAGGGCCTCTGGGGCCAACGTCCTGACTTTC. The encoded protein is CASQRVRASGANVLTF. Full variable domain (rest looked up from reference TRBV27 and TRBJ2-6): EAQVTQNPRYLITVTGKKLTVTCSQNMNHEYMSWYRQDPGLGLRQIYYSMNVEVTDKGDVPEGYKVSRKEKRNFPLILESPSPNQTSLYFCASQRVRASGANVLTFGAGSRLTVL.

This chain uses TRBV5-1 with TRBJ1-1, with 7 bases fitting TRBD1. The CDR3 totals 13 residues. Germline CDR1 reads SGHRS; CDR2 reads YFSETQ. V was clipped by 2 bases and J by 14 bases; unmatched bases: 12. The CDR3 DNA reads as TGCGCCAGCAGCTTCGGGACAGCCTCTGGAGGCTTCTTT. Translation: CASSFGTASGGFF.

Turning to this clone: An end of the junction does not agree with germline; a read error may underlie this. V is TRBV19 and J is TRBJ2-1; tentatively, D is TRBD1 (5 bases). Per the germline V gene, CDR1 is LNHDA and CDR2 is SQIVND (reference sequence). The CDR3 is made up of 16 amino acids. The CDR3 here is CASSIRTHADHNELFF. CDR3 nucleotides: TGTGCCAGTAGTATCCGGACACACGCCGATCACAATGAGCTGTTCTTC.

The V gene is TRBV5-4, the J gene TRBJ1-2; TRBD1 might be the D (5 bases). From germline, CDR1 is SGHNT and CDR2 YYREEE (reference sequence). V was clipped by 4 bases and J by 5 bases, with 9 bases between them. The CDR3 runs to 12 residues. This CDR3 is CASSLDSYGYTF. The CDR3 nucleotides are TGTGCCAGCAGCCTCGACAGTTATGGCTACACCTTC.

The chain uses TRBV18 and TRBJ1-1; D remains ambiguous. This CDR3 is 14 amino acids long. V was pared by 2 bases and J by 1 base, with 8 bases between. CDR1 KGHSH and CDR2 LQKENI come from the germline V gene. CDR3 in DNA: TGTGCCAGCTCACCAAAGTCGGGGAACACTGAAGCTTTCTTT. This gives the protein CASSPKSGNTEAFF.

The chain is built from TRBV11-2 and TRBJ1-2; D remains ambiguous. In germline, CDR1 is SGHAT, CDR2 FQNNGV. The ends were cut back, 1 base at V and 4 bases at J, with 7 bases in the middle. This CDR3 comprises 13 residues. CDR3 region: CASSLGEGYGYTF. In DNA form, the CDR3 reads TGTGCCAGCAGCTTAGGAGAGGGCTATGGCTACACCTTC. Filled out from reference TRBV11-2 and TRBJ1-2, the complete variable domain reads EAGVAQSPRYKIIEKRQSVAFWCNPISGHATLYWYQQILGQGPKLLIQFQNNGVVDDSQLPKDRFSAERLKGVDSTLKIQPAKLEDSAVYLCASSLGEGYGYTFGSGTRLTVV.

The chain joins TRBV29-1 to TRBJ2-7; D may be TRBD2 (6 bases). This CDR3 has 12 amino acids. The V end lost 7 bases, the J end lost 0 bases, and 10 bases lay between the germline ends. Germline V lookup: CDR1 SQVTM, CDR2 ANQGSEA. DNA of the CDR3: TGCAGCGGGGCGGGGAACTCCTACGAGCAGTACTTC. As protein: CSGAGNSYEQYF.

The chain is built from TRBV30 and TRBJ2-2; 10 positions match TRBD2. The V gene's germline CDR1 is GTSNPN and CDR2 SVGIG (reference sequence). Trimming at V came to 0 bases and at J to 2 bases, leaving 9 bases not matched to a gene. This CDR3 has 18 amino acids. The CDR3 sequence is CAWSVRASGGKNTGELFF. The CDR3 nucleotides are TGTGCCTGGAGTGTAAGGGCTAGCGGGGGAAAAAACACCGGGGAGCTGTTTTTT.

The rearrangement uses TRBV12-5 and TRBJ1-2, with D uncertain. Per the germline V gene, CDR1 is LGHNT and CDR2 is FRNRAP. The CDR3 consists of 12 residues. Trimming shortened V by 3 bases and J by 7 bases, and 9 bases separated the two germline ends. The CDR3, as DNA: TGTGCTAGTGGTTTACCAGGTCGTGGCTACACCTTC. Its protein is CASGLPGRGYTF.

This chain uses TRBV11-2 with TRBJ2-1; 12 positions match TRBD2. Germline trimming cut 8 bases from V and 6 bases from J; bases unmatched to any gene: 5. CDR3 length equals 14 residues. Germline V lookup: CDR1 SGHAT, CDR2 FQNNGV. The CDR3 coding sequence is TGTGCCAGCGCCGGACTAGCGGGACGCAATGAGCAGTTCTTC. Translated, it gives CASAGLAGRNEQFF.

This chain joins TRBV6-1 and TRBJ1-2; 7 bases align to TRBD1. This CDR3 spans 15 amino acids. V lost 2 bases and J lost 8; bases outside the gene matches: 11. Germline lookup yields CDR1 MNHNS and CDR2 SASEGT. CDR3 region: CASSEMRGPDGGYTF. The CDR3 DNA reads as TGTGCCAGCAGTGAAATGAGGGGGCCCGACGGAGGCTACACCTTC.

The J gene is TRBJ2-7, the V gene TRBV29-1, with a possible D match to TRBD1 (5 bases). Trimming pared 7 bases from V and 5 bases from J, leaving 18 bases between. The CDR3 runs to 13 residues. The germline V gene encodes CDR1 SQVTM and CDR2 ANQGSEA. The CDR3 loop is CSARKAGIDEQYF. The CDR3 coding sequence is TGCAGCGCCCGGAAAGCAGGGATCGACGAGCAGTACTTC.

The V call is TRBV13, the J call TRBJ2-7, with a weak D call TRBD2 (7 bases). The V gene's germline CDR1 is PRHDT and CDR2 FYEKMQ (reference sequence). This CDR3 is 14 amino acids long. Trimming took off 10 bases at V and 4 bases at J, with 20 bases between the two ends. Here the CDR3 reads CATRLQGGGYEQYF. The CDR3 nucleotides read TGTGCCACACGCCTTCAGGGAGGGGGTTACGAGCAGTACTTC.

This chain connects TRBV2 to TRBJ1-1; D is unresolved. The CDR3 is 14 amino acids. Trimming stripped 3 bases from V and 1 base from J, with 9 bases between. Germline CDR1 is SNHLY and CDR2 is FYNNEI. As DNA, the CDR3 is TGTGCCAGCAGTGATCCCCGGGGGAACACTGAAGCTTTCTTT. Residues: CASSDPRGNTEAFF.

The rearrangement links TRBV4-2 to TRBJ2-3, with D uncertain. Trimming shortened V by 0 bases and J by 2 bases, and 9 bases separated the two germline ends. The length of the CDR3 is 15 residues. Germline values: CDR1 LGHNA, CDR2 YNFKEQ. For the CDR3, the DNA is TGTGCCAGCAGCCAAGATCGCAGAATCACAGATACGCAGTATTTT. It codes for CASSQDRRITDTQYF.

The chain has TRBV7-8 and TRBJ2-3, with 8 bases aligning to TRBD1. Unmatched junction bases numbered 4, after V lost 5 bases and J lost 3 bases. Germline CDR1 is SGHVS and CDR2 is FQNEAQ. This CDR3 region has 14 residues. The CDR3 here is CASSGRQGTDTQYF. CDR3 nucleotide sequence: TGTGCCAGCAGCGGAAGACAGGGGACAGATACGCAGTATTTT.

V gene TRBV4-2 combines with J gene TRBJ2-4; a possible D gene is TRBD2 (6 bases). V lost 4 bases to trimming and J lost 0 bases, with 16 bases between them. This CDR3 comprises 17 residues. CDR1 LGHNA and CDR2 YNFKEQ come from the germline V gene. CDR3 loop: CASSRWRGDLAKNIQYF. CDR3 nucleotide sequence: TGTGCCAGCAGCCGCTGGAGGGGAGATCTAGCCAAAAACATTCAGTACTTC.

The genes are TRBV5-1 and TRBJ2-3; 9 positions agree with TRBD2. CDR1 is SGHRS and CDR2 is YFSETQ in the germline V gene. J was trimmed by 5 bases and V by 5 bases; bases with no gene match: 6. The CDR3 covers 14 residues. CDR3 residues: CASSSGLARDTQYF. Here the CDR3 DNA reads TGCGCCAGCAGTTCAGGACTAGCGAGAGATACGCAGTATTTT.

To note about this clone: Other DNA sequences in the same sample also yield this CDR3. The chain combines TRBV19 with TRBJ1-5; D unclear. The CDR3 is 15 amino acids. Germline loops: CDR1 LNHDA, CDR2 SQIVND (reference sequence). The V end was cut by 5 bases, the J end by 0 bases, with 11 bases between. CDR3 coding DNA: TGTGCCAGTAGTTCGAGCCCCGATAGCAATCAGCCCCAGCATTTT. This encodes CASSSSPDSNQPQHF.